Sequencing of this T cell receptor (beta chain) was carried out in a study of blood T cell repertoires in COVID-19. Libraries were prepared by immunoSEQ multiplex PCR; TCRdb keeps only in-frame clonotypes and omits some of them. The data hold a few hundred thousand clones, with around 87% observed a single time. The CDR3 runs to 14 residues. V lost 5 bases and J 5 bases, leaving 15 bases between the germline ends. Germline CDR1 MGHRA, CDR2 YSYEKL. The chain carries TRBV4-1 and TRBJ2-5, with D possibly TRBD1 on 6 matching bases. The sample consisted of peripheral blood. The TCR was taken from a woman between 50 and 59 years old who had recovered from COVID-19. CDR3 sequence: CASSVTGLKETQYF. The CDR3 DNA reads TGCGCCAGCAGCGTGACAGGATTGAAGGAGACCCAGTACTTC.